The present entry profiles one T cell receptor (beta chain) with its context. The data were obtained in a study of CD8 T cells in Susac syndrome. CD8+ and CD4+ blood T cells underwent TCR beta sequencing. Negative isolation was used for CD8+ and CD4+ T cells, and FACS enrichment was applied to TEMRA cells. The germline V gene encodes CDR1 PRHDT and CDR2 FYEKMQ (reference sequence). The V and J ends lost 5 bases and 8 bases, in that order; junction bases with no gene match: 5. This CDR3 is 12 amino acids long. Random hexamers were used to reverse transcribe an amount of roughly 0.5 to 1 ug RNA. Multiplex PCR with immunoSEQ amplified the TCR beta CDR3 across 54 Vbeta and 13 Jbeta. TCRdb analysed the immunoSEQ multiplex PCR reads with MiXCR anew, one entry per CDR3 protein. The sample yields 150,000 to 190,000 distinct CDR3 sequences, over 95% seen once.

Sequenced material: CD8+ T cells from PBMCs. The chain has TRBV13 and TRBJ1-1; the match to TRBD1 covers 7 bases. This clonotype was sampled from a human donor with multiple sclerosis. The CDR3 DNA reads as TGTGCCAGCAGCCCGGGGACAGAAGAAGCTTTCTTT. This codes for CASSPGTEEAFF. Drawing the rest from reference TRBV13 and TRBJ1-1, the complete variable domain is AAGVIQSPRHLIKEKRETATLKCYPIPRHDTVYWYQQGPGQDPQFLISFYEKMQSDKGSIPDRFSAQQFSDYHSELNMSSLELGDSALYFCASSPGTEEAFFGQGTRLTVV.